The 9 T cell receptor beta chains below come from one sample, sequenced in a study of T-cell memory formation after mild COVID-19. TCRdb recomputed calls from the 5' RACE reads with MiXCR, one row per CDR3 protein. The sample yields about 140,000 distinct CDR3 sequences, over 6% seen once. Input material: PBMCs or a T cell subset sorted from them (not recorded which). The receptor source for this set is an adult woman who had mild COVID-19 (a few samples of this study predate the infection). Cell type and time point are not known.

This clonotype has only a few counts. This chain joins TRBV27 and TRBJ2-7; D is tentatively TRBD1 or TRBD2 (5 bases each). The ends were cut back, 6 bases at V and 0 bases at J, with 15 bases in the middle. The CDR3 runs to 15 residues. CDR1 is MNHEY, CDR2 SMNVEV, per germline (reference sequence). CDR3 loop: CASRFYPGSSYEQYF. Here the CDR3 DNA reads TGTGCCAGCAGATTTTATCCAGGGAGCTCCTACGAGCAGTACTTC.

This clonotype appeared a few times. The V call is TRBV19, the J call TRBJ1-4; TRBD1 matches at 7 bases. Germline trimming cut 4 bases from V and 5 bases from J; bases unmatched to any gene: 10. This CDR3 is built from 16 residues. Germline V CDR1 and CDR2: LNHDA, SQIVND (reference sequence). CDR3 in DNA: TGTGCCAGTAGTACGTTGAACAGGGGCCCCAATGAAAAACTGTTTTTT. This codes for CASSTLNRGPNEKLFF.

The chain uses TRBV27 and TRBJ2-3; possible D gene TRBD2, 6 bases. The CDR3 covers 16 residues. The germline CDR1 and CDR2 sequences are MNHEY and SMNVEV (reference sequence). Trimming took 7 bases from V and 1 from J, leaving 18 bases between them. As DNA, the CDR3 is TGTGCCAGCAAGTATGGGGCGGGATGGGGCACAGATACGCAGTATTTT. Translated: CASKYGAGWGTDTQYF.

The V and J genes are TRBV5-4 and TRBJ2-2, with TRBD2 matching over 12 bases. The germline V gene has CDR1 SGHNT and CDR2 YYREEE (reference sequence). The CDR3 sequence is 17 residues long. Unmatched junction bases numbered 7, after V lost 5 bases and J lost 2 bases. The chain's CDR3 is CASRTSGGTLNTGELFF. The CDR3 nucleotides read TGTGCCAGCAGAACTAGCGGGGGGACCCTAAACACCGGGGAGCTGTTTTTT.

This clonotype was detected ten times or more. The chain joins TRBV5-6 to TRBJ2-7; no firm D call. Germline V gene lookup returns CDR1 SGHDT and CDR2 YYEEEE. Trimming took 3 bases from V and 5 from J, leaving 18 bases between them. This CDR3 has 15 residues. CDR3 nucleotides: TGTGCCAGCAGCTCGGGCCGGTTACTAACCAACGAGCAGTACTTC. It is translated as CASSSGRLLTNEQYF.

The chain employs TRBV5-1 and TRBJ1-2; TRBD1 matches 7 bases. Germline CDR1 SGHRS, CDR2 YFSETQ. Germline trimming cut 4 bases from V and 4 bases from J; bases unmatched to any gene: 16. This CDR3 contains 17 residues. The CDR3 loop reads CASSGPSDRAQSYGYTF. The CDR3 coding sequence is TGCGCCAGCAGCGGCCCCTCAGACAGGGCCCAATCCTATGGCTACACCTTC. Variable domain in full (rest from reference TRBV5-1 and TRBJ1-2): KAGVTQTPRYLIKTRGQQVTLSCSPISGHRSVSWYQQTPGQGLQFLFEYFSETQRNKGNFPGRFSGRQFSNSRSEMNVSTLELGDSALYLCASSGPSDRAQSYGYTFGSGTRLTVV.

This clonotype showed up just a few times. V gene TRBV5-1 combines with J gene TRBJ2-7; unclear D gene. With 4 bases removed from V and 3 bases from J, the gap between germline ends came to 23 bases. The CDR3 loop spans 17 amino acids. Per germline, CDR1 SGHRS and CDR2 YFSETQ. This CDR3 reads CASSPTGVKKPGYEQYF. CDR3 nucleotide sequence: TGCGCCAGCAGCCCCACCGGTGTCAAAAAACCCGGCTACGAGCAGTACTTC.

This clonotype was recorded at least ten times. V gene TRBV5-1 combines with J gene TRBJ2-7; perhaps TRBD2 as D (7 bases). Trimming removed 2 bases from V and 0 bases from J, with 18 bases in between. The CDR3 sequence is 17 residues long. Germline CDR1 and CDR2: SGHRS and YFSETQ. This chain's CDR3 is CASSLQVAGGHSYEQYF. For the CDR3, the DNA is TGCGCCAGCAGCTTACAGGTGGCCGGGGGGCACTCCTACGAGCAGTACTTC.

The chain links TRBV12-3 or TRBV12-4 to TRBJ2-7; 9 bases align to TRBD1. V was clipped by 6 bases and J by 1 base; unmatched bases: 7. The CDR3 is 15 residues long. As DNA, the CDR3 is TGTGCCAGCAGCAAACAGGGGGCCTTATCCTACGAGCAGTACTTC. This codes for CASSKQGALSYEQYF.